Sequencing of this TCR beta chain was carried out in a study of blood T cells in healthy people across ages. Study at large: Template switching captured about one barcoded beta molecule per two T cells.

Trimming shortened V by 6 bases and J by 0 bases, and 15 bases separated the two germline ends. The CDR3 is made up of 14 amino acids. Per the germline V gene, CDR1 is DFQATT and CDR2 is SNEGSKA (reference sequence). PCR was performed a second time for about 6 to 12 cycles using a sample-barcoded 5' primer and a J-beta primer mix. TCRdb passed the 5' RACE reads through MiXCR, listing each CDR3 protein once. The repertoire includes about 800,000 distinct CDR3 sequences, 55% to 75% of them detected once, and over 20% sits in the top ten. The chain uses TRBV20-1 and TRBJ2-7; TRBD2 is a possible D gene (6 bases). The clonotype originates from a young man in good health. Material: blood. CDR3 loop: CSASAGGASYEQYF. As DNA, the CDR3 is TGCAGTGCGTCAGCGGGTGGAGCCTCCTACGAGCAGTACTTC.